This is a list of T cell receptor beta chains from one sample in a study of siplizumab effects on memory and regulatory T cells. The repertoire was sequenced with immunoSEQ multiplex PCR; TCRdb's copy has only in-frame clones and lacks some. The data contain more than 90,000 clones, over 90% of them singletons. The sample comprised non-Treg CD4+ T cells sorted from blood. The source of these receptors is a human donor in good health. Both conserved end residues are part of each CDR3. The D gene is left open where the match is weak.

TRBJ2-7 | TRBV5-5 | 15 | NA | CASSLVRNPLYEQYF
TRBJ2-2 | TRBV9 | 16 | TRBD2 | CASSVVAGEYGGELFF
TRBJ1-3 | TRBV19 | 15 | NA | CASSTIGQSGNTIYF
TRBJ1-5 | TRBV18 | 13 | NA | CASSSPGTQPQHF
TRBJ2-5 | TRBV6-6 | 14 | NA | CASSLPRAVETQYF
TRBJ2-2 | TRBV19 | 13 | NA | CASSKIATGELFF
TRBJ2-1 | TRBV5-6 | 11 | NA | CASSWANEQFF
TRBJ2-3 | TRBV5-1 | 11 | NA | CASSLADTQYF
TRBJ2-7 | TRBV19 | 14 | NA | CASSIGGPTYEQYF
TRBJ2-7 | TRBV7-8 | 15 | NA | CASTAAQTRTYEQYF
TRBJ2-1 | TRBV5-1 | 20 | TRBD2 | CASSLIQLAGGRSTSPEQFF
TRBJ1-2 | TRBV6-5 | 13 | TRBD1 | CASRKTGGRGYTF
TRBJ1-5 | TRBV7-3 | 13 | NA | CASSLQFNQPQHF
TRBJ2-5 | TRBV27 | 15 | TRBD1 | CASSLLGGYQETQYF
TRBJ1-2 | TRBV7-9 | 14 | TRBD1 | CASSSDRGTYGYTF
TRBJ1-1 | TRBV6-5 | 14 | NA | CASSYSAVSTEAFF
TRBJ2-3 | TRBV5-1 | 14 | NA | CASSTLRSADTQYF
TRBJ2-5 | TRBV28 | 15 | NA | CASSFIREPQETQYF
TRBJ2-2 | TRBV2 | 15 | TRBD2 | CASKTSGSRTGELFF
TRBJ1-5 | TRBV18 | 18 | NA | CASSPPSAGAFSNQPQHF
TRBJ1-1 | TRBV7-9 | 13 | NA | CASSSRGGTEAFF